A single sample is the source of the 32 T cell receptor beta chains below, sequenced in a study of beta chain features in type 1 diabetes (dated by TCRdb to the late 2010s). Library preparation used the immunoSEQ multiplex PCR assay. The entire isolated RNA was reverse transcribed using the High Capacity cDNA Reverse Transcription Kit, and thus expressed TCRB transcripts were sequenced. The immuneACCESS repertoire file appears here via TCRdb, limited to in-frame rearrangements. These files lack a portion of the clones; in checked studies, under half of the deficit traces to unresolved V genes, and the cause of the others is not known. The sample includes 110,000 to 150,000 clones, with 9% to 10% observed a single time. The ten top clones hold 0.55% to 0.75% of the sample. Specimen: central memory CD4+ T cells from blood. Receptors originate from a woman between 40 and 50 years old in good health.

The J gene is TRBJ2-1, the V gene TRBV12-5; maybe TRBD2 (6 bases). The germline gives CDR1 LGHNT, CDR2 FRNRAP. The CDR3 length is 12 residues. The V end was cut by 5 bases, the J end by 7 bases, with 9 bases between. The CDR3 loop is CASGQEGNEQFF. The CDR3 region has the DNA TGTGCTAGTGGTCAGGAGGGGAATGAGCAGTTCTTC.

The V gene is TRBV6-5, the J gene TRBJ2-1, with 9 bases lining up with TRBD1. The V segment lost 5 bases and the J segment 2 bases; nucleotides outside the gene matches: 4. Germline values: CDR1 MNHEY, CDR2 SVGAGI. The CDR3 runs 15 residues. CDR3: CASSLGTGPYNEQFF. The CDR3 DNA reads as TGTGCCAGCAGTCTCGGGACAGGGCCCTACAATGAGCAGTTCTTC.

The J gene is TRBJ1-5, the V gene TRBV18; maybe TRBD1 (6 bases). The CDR3 runs to 13 residues. Germline loops: CDR1 KGHSH, CDR2 LQKENI. V was trimmed by 4 bases and J by 5 bases, leaving 9 bases between them. CDR3 DNA sequence: TGTGCCAGCTCACTAAACAGGGATCAGCCCCAGCATTTT. It codes for CASSLNRDQPQHF.

This clone was seen more than once but under ten times. The CDR3 loop is CASSGQSSYEQYF. As DNA, the CDR3 is TGTGCCAGCTCCGGACAGAGCTCCTACGAGCAGTACTTC. V is TRBV7-9 and J is TRBJ2-7; weak D call: TRBD1 (6 bases). The CDR3 covers 13 residues. The germline V gene encodes CDR1 SEHNR and CDR2 FQNEAQ (reference sequence). Trimming left V 8 bases short and J 0 bases short, with 11 bases between. The full variable domain, with the rest looked up from reference TRBV7-9 and TRBJ2-7, is DTGVSQNPRHKITKRGQNVTFRCDPISEHNRLYWYRQTLGQGPEFLTYFQNEAQLEKSRLLSDRFSAERPKGSFSTLEIQRTEQGDSAMYLCASSGQSSYEQYFGPGTRLTVT.

This clone has a count of ten or more. The rearrangement uses TRBV7-9 and TRBJ2-7, with D perhaps TRBD2 (5 bases). Germline CDR1 is SEHNR and CDR2 is FQNEAQ (reference sequence). The CDR3 covers 14 residues. V lost 5 bases to trimming and J lost 4 bases, with 15 bases between them. The CDR3 DNA follows: TGTGCCAGCAGCGGTCGTGGCGGGTCTTACGAGCAGTACTTC. The encoded protein is CASSGRGGSYEQYF. Based on the CDR3 plus reference TRBV7-9 and TRBJ2-7, the full variable domain is DTGVSQNPRHKITKRGQNVTFRCDPISEHNRLYWYRQTLGQGPEFLTYFQNEAQLEKSRLLSDRFSAERPKGSFSTLEIQRTEQGDSAMYLCASSGRGGSYEQYFGPGTRLTVT.

This clone turned up a few times. The genes are TRBV5-6 and TRBJ1-2; D perhaps matches TRBD1 (5 bases). The V gene's germline CDR1 is SGHDT and CDR2 YYEEEE. The length of the CDR3 is 14 residues. The V and J ends lost 4 bases and 7 bases respectively, with 17 bases between them. CDR3: CASSTLGGPRGYTF. CDR3 coding DNA: TGTGCCAGCAGCACCTTGGGGGGACCTCGTGGCTACACCTTC.

Turning to this clone: The identical CDR3 is also encoded by other nucleotide sequences in the sample. This rearrangement joins TRBV6-5 to TRBJ1-2, with D hard to call. V was trimmed by 0 bases and J by 2 bases, leaving 10 bases between them. The CDR3 has 15 residues. Per germline, CDR1 MNHEY and CDR2 SVGAGI. The CDR3 DNA follows: TGTGCCAGCAGTTACTCGACCGAGGCGAACTATGGCTACACCTTC. Its protein product is CASSYSTEANYGYTF.

V and J are TRBV18 and TRBJ1-1; 8 bases agree with TRBD1. V shed 0 bases, J shed 10 bases, and the junction held 7 bases outside the gene matches. The CDR3 has 14 amino acids. Germline V gene data show CDR1 as KGHSH and CDR2 as LQKENI. CDR3 sequence (DNA): TGTGCCAGCTCACCACCCGCAGGACAGGGCGGAGCTTTCTTT. Translation: CASSPPAGQGGAFF.

This clone was detected ten times or more. The V and J genes are TRBV14 and TRBJ1-1; 9 bases agree with TRBD1. Germline CDR1 and CDR2: SGHDN and FVKESK. There are 15 residues in the CDR3. The junction had 9 bases not matched to a gene; V was cut back by 0 bases and J by 10 bases. The CDR3 spells CASSQDYGTGSLAFF. In nucleotides, the CDR3 is TGTGCCAGCAGCCAAGATTATGGGACAGGGTCGTTAGCTTTCTTT.

This chain links TRBV7-2 with TRBJ1-6; 8 bases fit TRBD1. The germline gives CDR1 SGHTA, CDR2 FQGNSA. Trimming at V came to 4 bases and at J to 10 bases, leaving 3 bases not matched to a gene. There are 13 residues in the CDR3. The DNA of the CDR3 is TGTGCCAGCAGCTCAGGGGGCCTCTCACCCCTCCACTTT. Translation: CASSSGGLSPLHF.

The rearrangement links TRBV9 to TRBJ2-5; TRBD2 aligns across 8 bases. Germline-derived CDR1 and CDR2 are SGDLS and YYNGEE. Trimming at V came to 0 bases and at J to 3 bases, leaving 4 bases not matched to a gene. CDR3 length equals 15 residues. CDR3 sequence (DNA): TGTGCCAGCAGCGTAGATCGGGGGGGGGAAGAGACCCAGTACTTC. As protein: CASSVDRGGEETQYF.

Turning to this clone: At the DNA level, this CDR3 is encoded by other sequences in the same sample as well. This sequence joins TRBV7-9 and TRBJ1-4; the D gene is possibly TRBD1 (6 bases). V was shortened by 3 bases and J by 5 bases, with 7 bases between the two germline ends. The CDR3 loop spans 13 amino acids. From germline, CDR1 is SEHNR and CDR2 FQNEAQ (reference sequence). CDR3 sequence reads: CASSLDRNEKLFF. CDR3 nucleotides: TGTGCCAGCAGCTTGGACAGAAATGAAAAACTGTTTTTT.

A few counts support this clone. The V and J genes are TRBV4-1 and TRBJ2-4, with 7 bases fitting TRBD2. The CDR3 sequence is 16 residues long. With 4 bases clipped from V and 6 bases from J, the junction kept 12 bases outside the gene matches. Germline CDR1 MGHRA, CDR2 YSYEKL. The CDR3 DNA follows: TGCGCCAGCAGCCCGGTTTTTAAATCGGGGGGAAACATTCAGTACTTC. Its translation is CASSPVFKSGGNIQYF.

This clone was seen many times. The chain employs TRBV5-1 and TRBJ2-5, with 7 bases identical to TRBD1. CDR1 is SGHRS and CDR2 is YFSETQ in the germline V gene. This CDR3 comprises 14 residues. With V trimmed by 3 bases and J by 2 bases, 4 bases remained unmatched. The CDR3 DNA is TGCGCCAGCAGCTACCCACAGGGGCAAGAGACCCAGTACTTC. This encodes CASSYPQGQETQYF.

This chain uses TRBV7-6 with TRBJ2-3; 7 nucleotides align to TRBD1. The junction had 4 bases not matched to a gene; V was cut back by 1 base and J by 0 bases. Germline V gene sequence: CDR1 SGHVS, CDR2 FNYEAQ. The CDR3 extends over 16 amino acids. This CDR3 is CASSLGTGPSTDTQYF. The CDR3 DNA reads TGTGCCAGCAGCTTAGGGACAGGCCCTAGCACAGATACGCAGTATTTT.

This clone showed up just a few times. The chain employs TRBV7-9 and TRBJ1-5, with D tentatively TRBD1 (5 bases). Germline loops: CDR1 SEHNR, CDR2 FQNEAQ (reference sequence). The V gene lost 5 bases and the J gene lost 6 bases, with 17 bases spanning the gap. CDR3 size: 15 residues. The CDR3 loop reads CASSPPGGGSQPQHF. CDR3 nucleotides: TGTGCCAGCAGCCCCCCCGGGGGGGGAAGTCAGCCCCAGCATTTT.

This clone was found a few times. The chain recombines TRBV5-4 with TRBJ2-1; the D gene is possibly TRBD1 (5 bases). Germline CDR1 and CDR2: SGHNT and YYREEE (reference sequence). V dropped 5 bases and J dropped 4 bases, with 10 bases sitting between them. The CDR3 consists of 13 residues. The chain's CDR3 is CASRKDTYNEQFF. Here the CDR3 DNA reads TGTGCCAGCAGGAAGGACACTTACAATGAGCAGTTCTTC.

The DNA for the CDR3 is TGTGCCAGCAGGGCAGGGTGTTGGAACACTGAAGCTTTCTTT. Its translation is CASRAGCWNTEAFF. The chain uses TRBV21-1 and TRBJ1-1; the table assigns TRBD1, which was not confirmed against the DNA. TRBV21-1 constitutes a pseudogene. This CDR3 has 14 amino acids.

V and J are TRBV6-1 and TRBJ1-5, with D possibly TRBD1 on 5 matching bases. CDR1 is MNHNS, CDR2 SASEGT, per germline. The CDR3 contains 17 residues. V was trimmed by 1 base and J by 3 bases, leaving 16 bases between them. CDR3 nucleotides: TGTGCCAGCAGTGAAGGGACACCAGTCGAATACAATCAGCCCCAGCATTTT. Amino acids: CASSEGTPVEYNQPQHF.

This chain uses TRBV5-4 with TRBJ2-5, with 8 bases fitting TRBD2. Germline-derived CDR1 and CDR2 are SGHNT and YYREEE (reference sequence). This CDR3 comprises 17 residues. Losses at the gene ends were 1 base for V and 5 bases for J; bases not matched to a gene: 13. CDR3 DNA sequence: TGTGCCAGCAGCTTGACTAGCAGTCGGGGGGGCGGGGAGACCCAGTACTTC. It translates to CASSLTSSRGGGETQYF.

V is TRBV4-1 and J is TRBJ2-7, with 11 bases that match TRBD2. V lost 4 bases and J lost 0; bases outside the gene matches: 11. From germline, CDR1 is MGHRA and CDR2 YSYEKL. The CDR3 is 18 residues long. For the CDR3, the DNA is TGCGCCAGCAGCCTCAAGGGCCTAGCGGGGGGTTCCTCCTACGAGCAGTACTTC. It encodes CASSLKGLAGGSSYEQYF.

This clone was detected only a few times. DNA of the CDR3: TGCGCCAGCAGCCAAGGGGAACCGGGACAGTGGTATGGCTACACCTTC. Amino acid sequence: CASSQGEPGQWYGYTF. The genes are TRBV4-1 and TRBJ1-2, with 7 bases aligning to TRBD1. This CDR3 comprises 16 residues. J was trimmed by 5 bases and V by 1 base; bases with no gene match: 10. CDR1 is MGHRA and CDR2 is YSYEKL in the germline V gene.

This clone was found many times. The chain has TRBV11-2 and TRBJ2-3; 7 nucleotides match TRBD1. Germline-derived CDR1 and CDR2 are SGHAT and FQNNGV. The V gene end was trimmed by 1 base and the J gene end by 2 bases; junction bases not matched to a gene: 6. CDR3 length equals 16 residues. As DNA, the CDR3 is TGTGCCAGCAGCTTAGCGGGGACAGTGCTCACAGATACGCAGTATTTT. Protein sequence: CASSLAGTVLTDTQYF.

The chain joins TRBV4-1 to TRBJ1-4; D gene unclear. Germline values: CDR1 MGHRA, CDR2 YSYEKL. The germline V and J ends were trimmed by 0 bases and 8 bases, with 13 bases remaining between them. This CDR3 has 15 residues. CDR3 sequence (DNA): TGCGCCAGCAGCCAAGATCTCGGGGTTCGGGAAAAACTGTTTTTT. It is translated as CASSQDLGVREKLFF.

The chain links TRBV29-1 to TRBJ1-2; D perhaps matches TRBD1 (6 bases). Per germline, CDR1 SQVTM and CDR2 ANQGSEA. The CDR3 has 15 amino acids. Deletions cut 0 bases from V and 4 bases from J, with 15 bases between. CDR3 nucleotides: TGCAGCGTTGAAGATCGAGTGCAGACAGGCTATGGCTACACCTTC. Protein: CSVEDRVQTGYGYTF. Using reference TRBV29-1 and TRBJ1-2 for the parts outside the CDR3, the full variable domain is SAVISQKPSRDICQRGTSLTIQCQVDSQVTMMFWYRQQPGQSLTLIATANQGSEATYESGFVIDKFPISRPNLTFSTLTVSNMSPEDSSIYLCSVEDRVQTGYGYTFGSGTRLTVV.

V gene TRBV21-1 combines with J gene TRBJ1-1; TRBD1 reflects the table's D call only, with no check against the DNA. TRBV21-1 is labeled a pseudogene. The CDR3 spans 14 residues. The CDR3 loop is CASSKGHSNTEAFF. DNA for the CDR3: TGTGCCAGCAGCAAAGGACACTCGAACACTGAAGCTTTCTTT.

This chain uses TRBV2 with TRBJ2-5, with 7 positions matching TRBD2. The V gene end was trimmed by 6 bases and the J gene end by 5 bases; junction bases not matched to a gene: 9. Per the germline V gene, CDR1 is SNHLY and CDR2 is FYNNEI. The CDR3 contains 14 residues. The CDR3 spells CASRPGTGGETQYF. CDR3 nucleotides: TGTGCCAGCAGGCCTGGGACCGGGGGGGAGACCCAGTACTTC.

This rearrangement joins TRBV6-1 to TRBJ2-7; the D gene is possibly TRBD1 (6 bases). Germline loops: CDR1 MNHNS, CDR2 SASEGT. The ends were cut back, 8 bases at V and 3 bases at J, with 11 bases in the middle. The CDR3 spans 12 residues. CDR3 loop: CASAQGFYEQYF. The CDR3 nucleotides are TGTGCCAGCGCTCAGGGGTTCTACGAGCAGTACTTC.

The chain uses TRBV6-1 and TRBJ2-7, with a weak D call TRBD2 (6 bases). V was clipped by 9 bases and J by 3 bases, with 9 bases between them. Germline V CDR1 and CDR2: MNHNS, SASEGT. This CDR3 region has 11 residues. The CDR3, as DNA: TGTGCCAGTGGGGGGTTCTACGAGCAGTACTTC. It translates to CASGGFYEQYF.

In its sample, this clone was seen a few times. This chain links TRBV25-1 with TRBJ1-2, with D possibly matching TRBD1 (6 bases). The CDR3 runs to 15 residues. CDR1 MGHDK and CDR2 SYGVNS come from the germline V gene. Trimming cost V 3 bases and J 2 bases, with 13 bases left between them. As DNA, the CDR3 is TGTGCCAGCAGTGATCCAAAGGGGACAAACTATGGCTACACCTTC. It is translated as CASSDPKGTNYGYTF.

J is TRBJ2-7 and V is TRBV15; a weak D match, TRBD2 (7 bases). Trimming took off 2 bases at V and 0 bases at J, with 11 bases between the two ends. The V gene's germline CDR1 is LNHNV and CDR2 YYDKDF (reference sequence). The length of the CDR3 is 15 residues. CDR3 region: CATSRRGAGSYEQYF. In nucleotides, the CDR3 is TGTGCCACCAGCAGACGGGGGGCAGGCTCCTACGAGCAGTACTTC.

This clone has at least ten counts. The chain couples TRBV29-1 to TRBJ2-4, with TRBD2 matching 10 bases. V was clipped by 4 bases and J by 7 bases; unmatched bases: 1. CDR3 size: 12 residues. Germline assignment: CDR1 SQVTM and CDR2 ANQGSEA. The CDR3 DNA sequence: TGCAGCGTTGGAGCGGGGGGGAACATTCAGTACTTC. The encoded protein is CSVGAGGNIQYF.